Detailed here is one T cell receptor beta chain. Enrollees, about 18 to 89 years old, lived in 24 US areas. Trimming removed 2 bases from V and 7 bases from J, with 6 bases in between. The CDR3 has 12 residues. Germline lookup yields CDR1 SGHTA and CDR2 FQGNSA. Assay used: immunoSEQ multiplex PCR; TCRdb lists only in-frame clones, some missing. The sample records around 260,000 clones, approximately 79% being singletons. These data belong to a study of blood T cell repertoires in COVID-19. Overall study context: Sources were T cells, B-cell-depleted T cells, or PBMCs; the material itself was cDNA or gDNA.

Sequencing was done on a sample of PBMCs or T cells enriched from blood (not recorded which). The sequence was collected from a man aged 25-45 years with acute COVID-19. The chain employs TRBV7-2 and TRBJ1-5; D is uncertain. Here the CDR3 reads CASSLWEQPQHF. The CDR3 DNA is TGTGCCAGCAGCTTATGGGAGCAGCCCCAGCATTTT.